One sample yielded the 25 T cell receptor beta chains listed below, sequenced in a study of control samples from healthy donors and cancer patients. Data came from immunoSEQ multiplex PCR; TCRdb stores just in-frame clones and leaves some out. The table includes some 130,000 clones, 80% to 95% detected once. Specimen: blood. These receptors were taken from a man between 18 and 29 years old in good health.

The rearrangement uses TRBV10-2 and TRBJ1-1; D not certain. The CDR3 runs to 14 residues. CDR1 WSHSY and CDR2 SAAADI come from the germline V gene. Trimming cost V 0 bases and J 1 base, with 6 bases left between them. The CDR3 nucleotides read TGCGCCAGCAGTGAGTCGAGCGCGAACACTGAAGCTTTCTTT. Amino acid sequence: CASSESSANTEAFF.

The chain has TRBV9 and TRBJ1-2; TRBD1 might be the D (6 bases). Germline CDR1 is SGDLS and CDR2 is YYNGEE. CDR3 length: 13 residues. Trimming pared 4 bases from V and 7 bases from J, leaving 14 bases between. The CDR3 sequence: CASSFQGRSGYTF. CDR3 in DNA: TGTGCCAGCAGCTTCCAGGGGAGGAGTGGCTACACCTTC.

The gene calls are TRBV4-1 and TRBJ2-1; TRBD1 matches at 9 bases. V was clipped by 1 base and J by 6 bases; unmatched bases: 7. The CDR3 is made up of 16 amino acids. Germline loops: CDR1 MGHRA, CDR2 YSYEKL. The CDR3 is CASSQGAGQGLNEQFF. The CDR3 nucleotides read TGCGCCAGCAGCCAAGGAGCAGGACAGGGGCTCAATGAGCAGTTCTTC.

The chain combines TRBV6-2 or TRBV6-3 with TRBJ1-5; no firm D call. The CDR3 extends over 16 amino acids. V dropped 2 bases and J dropped 5 bases, with 16 bases sitting between them. Germline V gene data show CDR1 as MNHEY and CDR2 as SVGEGT. In nucleotides, the CDR3 is TGTGCCAGCAGTTACGCGGGGAAGTGGGAGGATCAGCCCCAGCATTTT. It translates to CASSYAGKWEDQPQHF.

The chain carries TRBV12-3 or TRBV12-4 and TRBJ2-1, with D possibly being TRBD2 (6 bases). The V and J ends lost 5 bases and 7 bases respectively, with 12 bases between them. This CDR3 is built from 13 residues. The CDR3 coding sequence is TGTGCCAGCAGTCCCCGGCGGGGAAATGAGCAGTTCTTC. It codes for CASSPRRGNEQFF.

The chain has TRBV5-1 and TRBJ2-1; 7 bases map to TRBD2. Looked up from germline, CDR1 is SGHRS and CDR2 is YFSETQ. The CDR3 consists of 14 residues. V gave up 2 bases and J gave up 10 bases; unmatched junction bases: 9. CDR3 in amino acids: CASSLSRGGGEQFF. The CDR3 bases are TGCGCCAGCAGCTTATCCCGGGGCGGGGGAGAGCAGTTCTTC.

This chain connects TRBV5-4 to TRBJ2-6; TRBD1 might be the D (6 bases). Between the trimmed V and J ends, which lost 6 bases and 1 base, there was a span of 11 bases. The germline CDR1 and CDR2 sequences are SGHNT and YYREEE (reference sequence). This CDR3 comprises 15 residues. CDR3 sequence: CASKWDISGANVLTF. In DNA, the CDR3 is TGTGCCAGCAAATGGGACATTTCTGGGGCCAACGTCCTGACTTTC. The variable domain in full, with the rest retrieved from reference TRBV5-4 and TRBJ2-6, is ETGVTQSPTHLIKTRGQQVTLRCSSQSGHNTVSWYQQALGQGPQFIFQYYREEENGRGNFPPRFSGLQFPNYSSELNVNALELDDSALYLCASKWDISGANVLTFGAGSRLTVL.

The chain employs TRBV9 and TRBJ2-7, with 7 positions matching TRBD2. There are 14 residues in the CDR3. Germline CDR1 is SGDLS and CDR2 is YYNGEE. J gave up 5 bases and V 0 bases, and 5 bases lay outside the gene matches. This chain's CDR3 is CASSVGGGNHEQYF. CDR3 coding DNA: TGTGCCAGCAGCGTAGGGGGAGGGAACCACGAGCAGTACTTC.

This clone was counted once. The chain combines TRBV5-4 with TRBJ2-5, with 9 bases lining up with TRBD1. V was pared by 4 bases and J by 2 bases, with 9 bases of the junction left unmatched. The germline V gene encodes CDR1 SGHNT and CDR2 YYREEE (reference sequence). CDR3 size: 16 residues. The CDR3 is CASSVTGQGDQETQYF. The CDR3 DNA reads TGTGCCAGCAGCGTAACGGGACAGGGTGATCAAGAGACCCAGTACTTC.

The chain couples TRBV7-2 to TRBJ1-6; TRBD1 agrees at 9 bases. Germline CDR1 reads SGHTA; CDR2 reads FQGNSA. The V and J ends lost 1 base and 8 bases, in that order; junction bases with no gene match: 3. The CDR3 totals 15 residues. The CDR3 here is CASSLGDRVDSPLHF. The CDR3, as DNA: TGTGCCAGCAGCTTAGGGGACAGGGTGGATTCACCCCTCCACTTT.

This chain links TRBV9 with TRBJ2-1, with 8 bases lining up with TRBD2. The CDR3 runs to 15 residues. Germline V lookup: CDR1 SGDLS, CDR2 YYNGEE. With V trimmed by 3 bases and J by 3 bases, 5 bases remained unmatched. CDR3 DNA sequence: TGTGCCAGCAGCGAAGTAGCGGGGAGCTACAATGAGCAGTTCTTC. Translated: CASSEVAGSYNEQFF.

The chain links TRBV12-1 to TRBJ1-2; the table calls TRBD1, which could not be checked here. TRBV12-1 counts as a pseudogene. The CDR3 loop spans 15 amino acids. In DNA, the CDR3 is TGTGCCAGCAGCTTACCCGGGACAGACCCCTATGGCTACACCTTC. Translation: CASSLPGTDPYGYTF.

The V gene is TRBV6-1, the J gene TRBJ1-5; possibly TRBD1 for D (6 bases). The CDR3 runs to 15 residues. CDR1 and CDR2 from the germline V gene are MNHNS and SASEGT. V lost 3 bases and J 9 bases, leaving 18 bases between the germline ends. The CDR3 nucleotides are TGTGCCAGCAGTGACCGGGACACCCTTAGGGGGCCCCAGCATTTT. Its protein is CASSDRDTLRGPQHF.

The CDR3 DNA sequence: TGTGCCAGCAGGAGGACAGCGCGCGATCAGCCCCAGCATTTT. This sequence encodes CASRRTARDQPQHF. The chain uses TRBV2 and TRBJ1-5, with a tentative D call TRBD1 (6 bases). The germline V and J ends were trimmed by 6 bases and 5 bases, with 14 bases remaining between them. Germline CDR1 SNHLY, CDR2 FYNNEI. The CDR3 covers 14 residues.

The V call is TRBV20-1, the J call TRBJ1-1; D not resolved. CDR3 length: 10 amino acids. The ends were cut back, 5 bases at V and 4 bases at J, with 5 bases in the middle. Germline V gives CDR1 DFQATT, CDR2 SNEGSKA (reference sequence). This chain's CDR3 is CSALSTEAFF. The CDR3 DNA follows: TGCAGTGCTCTGAGCACTGAAGCTTTCTTT.

The chain combines TRBV7-9 with TRBJ2-4; D possibly corresponds to TRBD1 (6 bases). Trimming cost V 6 bases and J 8 bases, with 23 bases left between them. CDR1 and CDR2 from the germline V gene are SEHNR and FQNEAQ (reference sequence). The CDR3 extends over 16 amino acids. The CDR3 spells CASRSAQGEGSDIQYF. The CDR3 region has the DNA TGTGCCAGCAGGAGCGCACAGGGTGAGGGGTCGGACATTCAGTACTTC.

This chain connects TRBV7-9 to TRBJ2-7; D is unclear. Germline assignment: CDR1 SEHNR and CDR2 FQNEAQ (reference sequence). The CDR3 is 12 amino acids. Trimming took off 3 bases at V and 5 bases at J, with 8 bases between the two ends. This CDR3 is CASSFGPNEQYF. The CDR3 DNA sequence: TGTGCCAGCAGCTTCGGACCCAACGAGCAGTACTTC. The whole variable domain, filled in from reference TRBV7-9 and TRBJ2-7, reads DTGVSQNPRHKITKRGQNVTFRCDPISEHNRLYWYRQTLGQGPEFLTYFQNEAQLEKSRLLSDRFSAERPKGSFSTLEIQRTEQGDSAMYLCASSFGPNEQYFGPGTRLTVT.

This chain links TRBV5-5 with TRBJ1-2, with no clear D. The CDR3 is 18 amino acids. Trimming removed 0 bases from V and 3 bases from J, with 21 bases in between. Germline V gives CDR1 SGHKS, CDR2 YYEKEE (reference sequence). The CDR3 loop is CASSLVPLVPTRDYGYTF. DNA of the CDR3: TGTGCCAGCAGCTTGGTTCCCCTCGTTCCTACAAGGGACTATGGCTACACCTTC.

This chain connects TRBV7-2 to TRBJ2-5; 7 bases align to TRBD1. This CDR3 is built from 14 residues. With V trimmed by 4 bases and J by 5 bases, 7 bases remained unmatched. The germline gives CDR1 SGHTA, CDR2 FQGNSA. The CDR3 region has the DNA TGTGCCAGCAGCTCCTTCGACAGGGCGGAGACCCAGTACTTC. It encodes CASSSFDRAETQYF.

J is TRBJ1-1 and V is TRBV20-1; D is unclear. This CDR3 spans 11 amino acids. The germline gives CDR1 DFQATT, CDR2 SNEGSKA (reference sequence). V was cut by 8 bases and J by 5 bases, with 12 bases left in between. The CDR3 region is CSPAGGTEAFF. The CDR3 DNA reads as TGCAGTCCAGCGGGTGGGACTGAAGCTTTCTTT.

The gene calls are TRBV29-1 and TRBJ2-5, with D perhaps matching TRBD1 (6 bases). Between the trimmed V and J ends, which lost 4 bases and 5 bases, there was a span of 20 bases. CDR3 length equals 15 residues. Germline loops: CDR1 SQVTM, CDR2 ANQGSEA. In DNA form, the CDR3 reads TGCAGCGTTGTAGGCGGACAGATCGGAGGCGAGACCCAGTACTTC. Translating gives CSVVGGQIGGETQYF.

The rearrangement uses TRBV15 and TRBJ2-7; a weak D match, TRBD1 (6 bases). V was trimmed by 2 bases and J by 3 bases, leaving 17 bases between them. This CDR3 comprises 16 residues. From germline, CDR1 is LNHNV and CDR2 YYDKDF (reference sequence). The CDR3, as DNA: TGTGCCACCAGCAGATGGGTAGGGGGTGGGAGCTACGAGCAGTACTTC. The encoded protein is CATSRWVGGGSYEQYF.

CDR3 in amino acids: CASSPHPGQGEGYTF. The CDR3 nucleotides read TGTGCCAGCAGCCCCCACCCCGGACAGGGAGAAGGTTACACCTTC. This chain connects TRBV9 to TRBJ1-2; TRBD1 matches at 8 bases. The V gene end was trimmed by 4 bases and the J gene end by 11 bases; junction bases not matched to a gene: 16. This CDR3 has 15 amino acids. Germline CDR1 is SGDLS and CDR2 is YYNGEE. The complete variable domain, with remaining parts taken from reference TRBV9 and TRBJ1-2, reads DSGVTQTPKHLITATGQRVTLRCSPRSGDLSVYWYQQSLDQGLQFLIQYYNGEERAKGNILERFSAQQFPDLHSELNLSSLELGDSALYFCASSPHPGQGEGYTFGSGTRLTVV.

J is TRBJ1-3 and V is TRBV11-2, with D tentatively TRBD1 (6 bases). V was cut by 1 base and J by 0 bases, with 7 bases left in between. The CDR3 is made up of 15 amino acids. CDR1 and CDR2 from the germline V gene are SGHAT and FQNNGV. The CDR3 DNA reads TGTGCCAGCAGCTTAGGACAGGTCTCTGGAAACACCATATATTTT. As protein: CASSLGQVSGNTIYF.

The chain links TRBV19 to TRBJ1-4, with 9 bases that match TRBD1. V lost 6 bases to trimming and J lost 4 bases; unmatched junction nucleotides: 12. Germline lookup yields CDR1 LNHDA and CDR2 SQIVND (reference sequence). CDR3 length equals 17 residues. CDR3 residues: CASRPRDRVLSNEKLFF. CDR3 DNA sequence: TGTGCCAGTAGACCCCGGGACAGGGTTCTAAGTAATGAAAAACTGTTTTTT.